This TCR beta chain originates from a study of T cell responses to AZD1222 COVID-19 vaccine. General study points: Spike as a whole was targeted by vaccine-associated CD4 TCRs, dominant at 160-218 and 743-854. Mostly white British, mostly female donors; authors suggested clonal diversity may be underestimated. Regions left unmutated in variants are reportedly the target of nearly half of spike-specific TCRs.

Here immunoSEQ multiplex PCR was the method, and the copy in TCRdb shows in-frame clones only, minus some. The sample holds roughly 150,000 clones, under 95% seen once. The CDR3 totals 15 residues. V gave up 1 base and J gave up 4 bases; unmatched junction bases: 2. Germline V CDR1 and CDR2: LGHDT, YNNKEL (reference sequence). About this clone: The target antigen is unknown.

The sequenced sample was peripheral blood, obtained on day 0 of AZD1222 vaccination. The J gene is TRBJ2-2, the V gene TRBV3-1 (or the pseudogene TRBV3-2); TRBD2 agrees at 8 bases. The TCR was taken from an adult in good health. This CDR3 is CASSQGSGATGELFF. CDR3 DNA: TGTGCCAGCAGCCAAGGTAGCGGGGCCACCGGGGAGCTGTTTTTT.